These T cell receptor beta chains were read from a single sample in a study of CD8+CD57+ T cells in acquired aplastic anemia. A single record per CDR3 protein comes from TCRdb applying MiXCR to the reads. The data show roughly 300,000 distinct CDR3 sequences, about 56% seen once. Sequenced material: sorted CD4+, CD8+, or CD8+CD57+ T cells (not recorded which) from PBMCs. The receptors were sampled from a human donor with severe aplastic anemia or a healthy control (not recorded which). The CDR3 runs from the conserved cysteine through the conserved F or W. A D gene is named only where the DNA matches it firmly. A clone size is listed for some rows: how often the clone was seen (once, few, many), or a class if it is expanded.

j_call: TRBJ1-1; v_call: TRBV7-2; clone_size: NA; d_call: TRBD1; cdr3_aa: CASSPPDRGVTEAFF; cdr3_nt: TGTGCCAGCAGCCCCCCCGACAGGGGAGTGACTGAAGCTTTCTTT
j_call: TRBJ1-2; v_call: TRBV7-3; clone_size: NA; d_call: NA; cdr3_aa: CASRHQGMFTF; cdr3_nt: TGTGCCAGCAGACACCAGGGGATGTTTACCTTC
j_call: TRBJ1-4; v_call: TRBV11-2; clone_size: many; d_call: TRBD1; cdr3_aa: CASSRVRGGRINEKLFF; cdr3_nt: TGTGCCAGCAGCCGAGTGAGAGGGGGCCGCATTAATGAAAAACTGTTTTTT
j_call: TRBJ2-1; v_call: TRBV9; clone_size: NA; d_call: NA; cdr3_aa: CASSVNGGPRNEQFF; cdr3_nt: TGTGCCAGCAGCGTAAACGGAGGGCCTCGGAATGAGCAGTTCTTC
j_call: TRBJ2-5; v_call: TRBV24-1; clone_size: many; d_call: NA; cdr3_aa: CATSVRGETQYF; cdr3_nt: TGTGCCACCAGTGTTCGGGGAGAGACCCAGTACTTC
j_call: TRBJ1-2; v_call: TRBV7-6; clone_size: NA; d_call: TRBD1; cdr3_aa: CASSYKASGAGGLGYTF; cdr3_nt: TGTGCCAGCAGCTATAAAGCCTCTGGGGCAGGGGGCCTTGGCTACACCTTC
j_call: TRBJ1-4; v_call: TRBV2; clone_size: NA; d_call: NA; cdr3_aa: CASTGGAVEKLFF; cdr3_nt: TGTGCCAGCACCGGGGGGGCCGTTGAAAAACTGTTTTTT
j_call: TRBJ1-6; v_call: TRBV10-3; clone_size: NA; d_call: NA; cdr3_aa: CASGQMGRGDSPLHF; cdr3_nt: TGTGCCTCAGGACAAATGGGCCGGGGAGATTCACCCCTCCACTTT
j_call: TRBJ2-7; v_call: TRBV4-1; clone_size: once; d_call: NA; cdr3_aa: CASSQTPAYEQYF; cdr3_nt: TGCGCCAGCAGCCAGACCCCAGCTTACGAGCAGTACTTC
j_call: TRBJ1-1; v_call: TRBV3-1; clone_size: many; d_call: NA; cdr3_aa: CASSQKGALVDTEAFF; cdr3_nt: TGTGCCAGCAGCCAAAAAGGGGCTTTGGTAGACACTGAAGCTTTCTTT
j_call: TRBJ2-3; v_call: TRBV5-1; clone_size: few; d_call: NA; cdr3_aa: CASSSRGTGIGDTQYF; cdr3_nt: TGCGCCAGCAGCTCCCGGGGGACGGGAATAGGGGATACTCAGTATTTT
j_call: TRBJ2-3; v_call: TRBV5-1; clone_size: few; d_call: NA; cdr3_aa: CASSPPGTDTQYF; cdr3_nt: TGCGCCAGCAGCCCGCCTGGGACAGATACGCAGTATTTT
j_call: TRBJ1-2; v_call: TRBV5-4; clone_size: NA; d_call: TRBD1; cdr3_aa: CASSLEGQGPDGYTF; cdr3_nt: TGTGCCAGCAGCTTGGAGGGACAGGGTCCGGATGGCTACACCTTC
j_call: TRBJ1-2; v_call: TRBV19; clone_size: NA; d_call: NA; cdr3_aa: CASSIWGTNYGYTF; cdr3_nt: TGTGCCAGTAGTATATGGGGGACTAACTATGGCTACACCTTC
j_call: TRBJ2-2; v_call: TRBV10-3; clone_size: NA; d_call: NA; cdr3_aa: CAISVKGGTGELFF; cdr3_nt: TGTGCCATCAGTGTCAAGGGGGGCACCGGGGAGCTGTTTTTT
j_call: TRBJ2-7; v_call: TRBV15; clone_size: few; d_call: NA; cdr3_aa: CATSRGDVSYEQYF; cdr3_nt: TGTGCCACCAGCAGAGGGGACGTTTCCTACGAGCAGTACTTC
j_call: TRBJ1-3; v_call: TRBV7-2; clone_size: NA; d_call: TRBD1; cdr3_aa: CASSIRTGGNTIYF; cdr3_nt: TGTGCCAGCAGCATCAGGACAGGGGGTAACACCATATACTTT
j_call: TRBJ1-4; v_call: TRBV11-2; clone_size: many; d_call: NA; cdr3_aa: CASSLDRGIARPDEKLFF; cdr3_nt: TGTGCCAGCAGCTTAGACCGGGGGATTGCTCGTCCGGATGAAAAACTGTTTTTT
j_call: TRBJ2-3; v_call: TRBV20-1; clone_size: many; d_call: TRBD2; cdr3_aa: CSAQMGLAGGYTQYF; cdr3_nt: TGCAGTGCCCAAATGGGACTAGCGGGGGGCTATACGCAGTATTTT
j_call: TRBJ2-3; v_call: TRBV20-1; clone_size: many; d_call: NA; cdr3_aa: CSARRPSTDTQYF; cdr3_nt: TGCAGTGCTCGACGACCCAGCACAGATACGCAGTATTTT
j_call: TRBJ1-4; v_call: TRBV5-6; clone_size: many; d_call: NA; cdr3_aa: CASSYRATNEKLFF; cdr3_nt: TGTGCCAGCAGCTACAGGGCAACTAATGAAAAACTGTTTTTT
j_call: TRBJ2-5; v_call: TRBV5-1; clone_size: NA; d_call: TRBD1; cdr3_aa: CASSRGGTGEETQYF; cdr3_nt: TGCGCCAGCAGCAGGGGGGGGACAGGGGAAGAGACCCAGTACTTC
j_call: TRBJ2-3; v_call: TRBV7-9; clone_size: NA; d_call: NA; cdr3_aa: CASSPEERLYSTDTQYF; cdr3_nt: TGTGCCAGCAGCCCCGAGGAGCGGCTGTATAGCACAGATACGCAGTATTTT
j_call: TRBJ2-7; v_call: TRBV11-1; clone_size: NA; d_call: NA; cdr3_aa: CASSLVGNEQYF; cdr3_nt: TGTGCCAGCAGCTTAGTCGGGAACGAGCAGTACTTC
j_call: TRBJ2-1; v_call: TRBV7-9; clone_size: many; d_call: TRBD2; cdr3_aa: CASSPGLEPNEQFF; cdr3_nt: TGTGCCAGCAGCCCCGGACTAGAACCCAATGAGCAGTTCTTC
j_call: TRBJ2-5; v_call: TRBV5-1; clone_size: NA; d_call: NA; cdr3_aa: CASSLETVGGAQETQYF; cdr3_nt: TGCGCCAGCAGCTTGGAGACAGTCGGAGGGGCCCAAGAGACCCAGTACTTC
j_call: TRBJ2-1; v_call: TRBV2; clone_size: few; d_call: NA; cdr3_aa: CASMLVYNEQFF; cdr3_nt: TGTGCCAGCATGCTAGTCTACAATGAGCAGTTCTTC
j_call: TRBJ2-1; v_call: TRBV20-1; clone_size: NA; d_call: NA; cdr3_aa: CSASRLEQQFF; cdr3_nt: TGCAGTGCTAGTAGGTTAGAACAGCAGTTCTTC
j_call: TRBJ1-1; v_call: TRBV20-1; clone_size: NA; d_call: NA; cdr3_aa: CSARGVGDAFF; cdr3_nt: TGCAGTGCTAGAGGGGTGGGGGACGCTTTCTTT
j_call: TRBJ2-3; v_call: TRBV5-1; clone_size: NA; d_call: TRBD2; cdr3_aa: CASSSAGGVTDTQYF; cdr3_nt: TGCGCCAGCAGCTCAGCGGGGGGTGTTACAGATACGCAGTATTTT
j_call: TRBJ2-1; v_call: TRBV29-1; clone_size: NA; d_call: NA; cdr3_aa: CSVDGVGSYNERFF; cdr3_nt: TGCAGCGTTGATGGGGTCGGGTCCTACAATGAGCGGTTCTTC
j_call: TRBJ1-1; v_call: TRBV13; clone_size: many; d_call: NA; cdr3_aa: CASSLKGFGNTEAFF; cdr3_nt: TGTGCCAGCAGCCTAAAGGGTTTCGGGAACACTGAAGCTTTCTTT
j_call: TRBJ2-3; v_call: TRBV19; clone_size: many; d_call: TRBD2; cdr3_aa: CASRPGAGGSTDTQYF; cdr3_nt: TGTGCCAGTAGGCCGGGGGCGGGGGGTAGCACAGATACGCAGTATTTT
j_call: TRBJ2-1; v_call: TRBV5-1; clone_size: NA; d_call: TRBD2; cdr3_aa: CASSLVSGGYNEQFF; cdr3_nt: TGCGCCAGCAGCTTGGTCAGCGGGGGATACAATGAGCAGTTCTTC
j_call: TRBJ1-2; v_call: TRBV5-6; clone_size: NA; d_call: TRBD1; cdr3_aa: CASSWGDRELGSGYTF; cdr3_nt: TGTGCCAGCAGCTGGGGGGACAGAGAGTTAGGGTCTGGCTACACCTTC
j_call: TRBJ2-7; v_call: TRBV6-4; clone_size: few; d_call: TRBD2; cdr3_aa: CASSYCLAGYEQYF; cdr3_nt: TGTGCCAGCAGTTACTGCCTAGCGGGCTACGAGCAGTACTTC
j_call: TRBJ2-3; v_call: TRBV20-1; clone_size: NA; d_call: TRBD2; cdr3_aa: CSASFIPGTSGGDTDTQYF; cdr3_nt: TGCAGTGCCTCCTTCATCCCCGGGACTAGCGGGGGGGACACAGATACGCAGTATTTT